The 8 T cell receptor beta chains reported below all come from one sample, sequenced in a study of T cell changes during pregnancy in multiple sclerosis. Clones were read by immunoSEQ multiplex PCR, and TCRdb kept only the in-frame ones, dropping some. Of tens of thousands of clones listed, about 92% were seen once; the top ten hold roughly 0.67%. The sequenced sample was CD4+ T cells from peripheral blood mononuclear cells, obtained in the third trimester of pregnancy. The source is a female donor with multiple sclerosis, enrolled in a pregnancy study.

The CDR3 nucleotides read TGTGCCAGTAGTAGGGGGGGGACAGGGGGCGTCAATGAGCAGTTCTTC. It specifies CASSRGGTGGVNEQFF. The chain couples TRBV19 to TRBJ2-1; 12 nucleotides align to TRBD1. CDR1 is LNHDA and CDR2 is SQIVND in the germline V gene (reference sequence). J lost 6 bases, V lost 4 bases, and 7 bases had no gene match. CDR3 size: 16 residues. Drawing the rest from reference TRBV19 and TRBJ2-1, the complete variable domain is DGGITQSPKYLFRKEGQNVTLSCEQNLNHDAMYWYRQDPGQGLRLIYYSQIVNDFQKGDIAEGYSVSREKKESFPLTVTSAQKNPTAFYLCASSRGGTGGVNEQFFGPGTRLTVL.

CDR3: CASSLDGTSYNEQFF. The DNA of the CDR3 is TGTGCCAGCAGCTTAGATGGGACTAGTTACAATGAGCAGTTCTTC. The rearrangement links TRBV7-6 to TRBJ2-1; TRBD2 agrees at 8 bases. The CDR3 is 15 residues long. With V trimmed by 1 base and J by 4 bases, 3 bases remained unmatched. Germline CDR1 and CDR2: SGHVS and FNYEAQ.

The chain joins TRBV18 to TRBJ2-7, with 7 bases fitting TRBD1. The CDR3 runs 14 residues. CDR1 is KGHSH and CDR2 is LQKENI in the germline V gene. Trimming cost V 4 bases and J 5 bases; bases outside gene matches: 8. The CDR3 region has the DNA TGTGCCAGCTCACGGACGGGACAGCTCCACGAGCAGTACTTC. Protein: CASSRTGQLHEQYF.

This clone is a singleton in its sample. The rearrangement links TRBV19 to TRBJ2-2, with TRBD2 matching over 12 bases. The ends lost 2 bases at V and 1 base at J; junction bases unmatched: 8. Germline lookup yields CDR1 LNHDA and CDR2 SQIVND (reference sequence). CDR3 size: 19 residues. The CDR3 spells CASSIRPTSGRGNTGELFF. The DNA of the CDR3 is TGTGCCAGTAGTATACGCCCGACTAGCGGGAGAGGGAACACCGGGGAGCTGTTTTTT.

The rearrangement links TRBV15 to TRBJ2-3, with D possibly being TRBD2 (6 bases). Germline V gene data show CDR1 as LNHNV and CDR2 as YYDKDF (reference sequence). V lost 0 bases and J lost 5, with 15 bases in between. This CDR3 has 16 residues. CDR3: CATSRDLTGAGDTQYF. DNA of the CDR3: TGTGCCACCAGCAGAGATCTCACGGGAGCCGGAGATACGCAGTATTTT.

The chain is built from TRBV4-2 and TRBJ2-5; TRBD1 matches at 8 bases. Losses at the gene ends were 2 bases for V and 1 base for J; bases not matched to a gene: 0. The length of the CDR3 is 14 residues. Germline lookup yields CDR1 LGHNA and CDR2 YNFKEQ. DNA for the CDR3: TGTGCCAGCAGCCAAACAGGGGGCCAAGAGACCCAGTACTTC. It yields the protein CASSQTGGQETQYF.

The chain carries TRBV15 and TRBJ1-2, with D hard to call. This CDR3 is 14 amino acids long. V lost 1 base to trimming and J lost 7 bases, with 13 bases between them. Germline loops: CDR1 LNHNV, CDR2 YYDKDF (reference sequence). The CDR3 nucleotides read TGTGCCACCAGCAGAGGCCCGGGGAACGGTGGCTACACCTTC. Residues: CATSRGPGNGGYTF.

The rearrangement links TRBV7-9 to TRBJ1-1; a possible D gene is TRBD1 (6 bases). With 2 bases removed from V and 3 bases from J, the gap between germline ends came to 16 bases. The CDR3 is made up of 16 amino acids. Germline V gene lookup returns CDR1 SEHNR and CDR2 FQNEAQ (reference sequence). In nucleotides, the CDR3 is TGTGCCAGCAGCTTATTATCCGGGGGGGGCGACACTGAAGCTTTCTTT. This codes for CASSLLSGGGDTEAFF.